These T cell receptor beta chains were read from a single sample in a study of T cells in Graves' hyperthyroidism and ophthalmopathy. TCRdb reprocessed the multiplex PCR reads with MiXCR, giving one entry per CDR3 protein. The table lists about 270,000 distinct CDR3 sequences, around 22% of them singletons. The sequenced sample consisted of blood. These receptors originate from a man in his thirties or forties with Graves' ophthalmopathy. The conserved cysteine and the conserved F or W are not part of the CDR3 here. Each record gives: J gene, V gene, CDR3 protein.

TRBJ2-1 TRBV29-1 SGRLAGSSYNEQF
TRBJ2-1 TRBV10-3 AITSQDGNEQF
TRBJ1-2 TRBV15 ATSRGSGYGYT
TRBJ2-7 TRBV28 ASPLGETGPYEQY
TRBJ1-1 TRBV27 ASNLQANGRGEAF
TRBJ2-1 TRBV2 ASSERLADAYNEQF
TRBJ1-5 TRBV4-2 ASTAKVGGGQPQH
TRBJ2-7 TRBV11-2 ASSPQGRMSYEQY
TRBJ2-3 TRBV6-2/TRBV6-3 ASSGTYPGTDTQY
TRBJ2-7 TRBV28 ASSLSLQVYEQY
TRBJ1-5 TRBV4-1 ASSQAVGNQPQH
TRBJ1-2 TRBV7-2 VSSLGGDRGPGYT
TRBJ2-1 TRBV27 ASSPGLSYNEQF
TRBJ2-2 TRBV5-1 ASRLSGDGELF
TRBJ2-7 TRBV28 ASSRQGPYEQY
TRBJ2-3 TRBV27 ASSLPGQVDTQY
TRBJ1-2 TRBV6-1 ASSEPGQGYGYT
TRBJ1-2 TRBV7-9 ASSVAEGYT
TRBJ2-7 TRBV5-1 ASSSLKEGLAGSYEQY
TRBJ2-1 TRBV27 ASSDSPLAGGLVGSYNEQF
TRBJ1-1 TRBV10-3 AISIGEETEAF
TRBJ2-7 TRBV7-9 ASSLVAGRSYEQY
TRBJ1-2 TRBV11-2 ASTPGAGSAGGYT